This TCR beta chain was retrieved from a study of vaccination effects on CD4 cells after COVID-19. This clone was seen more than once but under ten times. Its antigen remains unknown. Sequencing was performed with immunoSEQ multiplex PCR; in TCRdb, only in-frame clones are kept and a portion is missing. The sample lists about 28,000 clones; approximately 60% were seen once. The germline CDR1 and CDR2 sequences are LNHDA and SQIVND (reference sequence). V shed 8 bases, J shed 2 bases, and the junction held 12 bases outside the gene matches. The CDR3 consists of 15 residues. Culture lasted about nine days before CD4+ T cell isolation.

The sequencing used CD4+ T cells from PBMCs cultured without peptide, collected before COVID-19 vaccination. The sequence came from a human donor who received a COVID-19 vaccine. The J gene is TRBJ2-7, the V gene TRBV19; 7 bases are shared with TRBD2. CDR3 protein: CASGGLERGPYEQYF. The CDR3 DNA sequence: TGTGCCAGTGGTGGACTGGAGCGGGGACCCTACGAGCAGTACTTC.